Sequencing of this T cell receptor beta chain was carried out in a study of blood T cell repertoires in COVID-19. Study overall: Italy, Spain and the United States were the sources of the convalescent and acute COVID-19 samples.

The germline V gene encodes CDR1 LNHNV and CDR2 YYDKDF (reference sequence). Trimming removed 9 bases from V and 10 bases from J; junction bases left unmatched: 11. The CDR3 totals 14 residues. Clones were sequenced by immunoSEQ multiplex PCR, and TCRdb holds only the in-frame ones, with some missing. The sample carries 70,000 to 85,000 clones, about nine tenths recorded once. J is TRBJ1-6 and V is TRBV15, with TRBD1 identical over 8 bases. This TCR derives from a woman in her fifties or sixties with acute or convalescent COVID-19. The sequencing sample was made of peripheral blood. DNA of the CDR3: TGTGCCACGCAACTCGACAGGGGTAGCTCACCCCTCCACTTT. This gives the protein CATQLDRGSSPLHF.